These 22 T cell receptor beta chains came from one sample sequenced in a study of Graves' ophthalmopathy and Graves' hyperthyroidism. Amplification of TCR beta CDR3 regions used RNA transcripts. HTBI primers were used in a first-round RT-PCR, which preceded a second-round multiplex PCR. A single record per CDR3 protein comes from TCRdb applying MiXCR to the multiplex PCR reads. In the table there are 200,000 to 250,000 distinct CDR3 sequences, around a fifth of which are singletons. The specimen was peripheral blood. The receptors were gathered from a woman aged 45 to 65 with Graves' ophthalmopathy.

This clonotype appeared a single time. This chain joins TRBV12-3 or TRBV12-4 and TRBJ2-5, with 10 bases that match TRBD2. Trimming at V came to 6 bases and at J to 3 bases, leaving 7 bases not matched to a gene. This CDR3 is built from 15 residues. CDR3 bases: TGTGCCAGCAGCCTGAGGCTAGCGGGGGAAGAGACCCAGTACTTC. Translation: CASSLRLAGEETQYF.

In its sample, this clonotype was seen once. The chain employs TRBV19 and TRBJ1-2, with a possible D match to TRBD1 (5 bases). CDR3 length: 12 residues. Germline CDR1 reads LNHDA; CDR2 reads SQIVND (reference sequence). Trimming left V 10 bases short and J 3 bases short, with 12 bases between. CDR3 DNA sequence: TGTGCCACCCGGGGGGTAGACTATGGCTACACCTTC. It yields the protein CATRGVDYGYTF.

The chain uses TRBV2 and TRBJ1-1; 7 bases are a match to TRBD1. Looked up from germline, CDR1 is SNHLY and CDR2 is FYNNEI. The CDR3 runs to 11 residues. CDR3 amino acids: CAGGSNTEAFF. The DNA of the CDR3 is TGTGCAGGGGGCAGTAACACTGAAGCTTTCTTT.

This clonotype was seen at least ten times. The rearrangement joins TRBV5-5 to TRBJ2-5; 9 bases line up with TRBD1. V dropped 4 bases and J dropped 2; count of bases not matched to a gene: 12. The CDR3 runs 17 residues. Germline CDR1 and CDR2: SGHKS and YYEKEE (reference sequence). This CDR3 reads CASSAGQGGEWQETQYF. The CDR3 coding sequence is TGTGCCAGCAGCGCGGGACAGGGAGGGGAGTGGCAAGAGACCCAGTACTTC.

The chain has TRBV5-1 and TRBJ1-6; 9 bases agree with TRBD1. Germline V gene lookup returns CDR1 SGHRS and CDR2 YFSETQ. This CDR3 has 15 residues. With V trimmed by 4 bases and J by 9 bases, 8 bases remained unmatched. CDR3 residues: CASSRIGTGSSPLHF. Written as DNA, the CDR3 is TGCGCCAGCAGCAGAATCGGGACAGGGTCTTCACCCCTCCACTTT.

There are many counts of this clonotype. V gene TRBV5-1 combines with J gene TRBJ2-5; D not certain. The V and J ends lost 1 base and 2 bases respectively, with 6 bases between them. The CDR3 length is 13 residues. Germline V lookup: CDR1 SGHRS, CDR2 YFSETQ. The CDR3 region has the DNA TGCGCCAGCAGCTTGCAACGGCAAGAGACCCAGTACTTC. Translated: CASSLQRQETQYF.

The table lists this clonotype with many counts. The chain carries TRBV20-1 and TRBJ1-5; D remains unclear. V gave up 2 bases and J gave up 5 bases, with 7 bases separating them. Germline V gives CDR1 DFQATT, CDR2 SNEGSKA (reference sequence). CDR3 length equals 12 residues. CDR3 amino acids: CSARREDQPQHF. CDR3 DNA: TGCAGTGCTAGACGGGAAGATCAGCCCCAGCATTTT.

This chain uses TRBV6-5 with TRBJ2-7, with 14 bases lining up with TRBD2. CDR1 MNHEY and CDR2 SVGAGI come from the germline V gene. V gave up 4 bases and J gave up 0 bases; unmatched junction bases: 5. The CDR3 length is 17 residues. For the CDR3, the DNA is TGTGCCAGCAGTTTCGGACTAGCGGGAGGCCCCTCCTACGAGCAGTACTTC. Its protein is CASSFGLAGGPSYEQYF.

The V gene is TRBV15, the J gene TRBJ1-1; D not certain. CDR1 is LNHNV, CDR2 YYDKDF, per germline (reference sequence). There are 15 residues in the CDR3. V was clipped by 0 bases and J by 5 bases, with 13 bases between them. In DNA form, the CDR3 reads TGTGCCACCAGCAGAGATCGTACCGTTGGGACTGAAGCTTTCTTT. Its protein is CATSRDRTVGTEAFF. Variable domain in full (rest from reference TRBV15 and TRBJ1-1): DAMVIQNPRYQVTQFGKPVTLSCSQTLNHNVMYWYQQKSSQAPKLLFHYYDKDFNNEADTPDNFQSRRPNTSFCFLDIRSPGLGDTAMYLCATSRDRTVGTEAFFGQGTRLTVV.

This clonotype was picked up a small number of times. The chain links TRBV13 to TRBJ2-7, with 9 positions matching TRBD1. The CDR3 spans 16 residues. CDR1 PRHDT and CDR2 FYEKMQ come from the germline V gene (reference sequence). V gave up 5 bases and J gave up 7 bases; unmatched junction bases: 15. The CDR3 is CASSLTPGQGAGEQYF. For the CDR3, the DNA is TGTGCCAGCAGCCTAACCCCGGGACAGGGAGCGGGTGAGCAGTACTTC.

This clonotype was recorded a few times. This chain joins TRBV2 and TRBJ2-7, with 8 bases that match TRBD2. V was clipped by 0 bases and J by 5 bases; unmatched bases: 9. The CDR3 runs to 16 residues. Germline V gene sequence: CDR1 SNHLY, CDR2 FYNNEI. The CDR3 nucleotides read TGTGCCAGCAGTGAAGCTAGCGGGATCAGTTTGGACGAGCAGTACTTC. This gives the protein CASSEASGISLDEQYF.

This clonotype was seen many times. The rearrangement joins TRBV9 to TRBJ2-5, with unresolved D. Trimming left V 4 bases short and J 0 bases short, with 7 bases between. This CDR3 has 13 amino acids. CDR1 is SGDLS and CDR2 is YYNGEE in the germline V gene. The CDR3 loop reads CASSPTYQETQYF. The CDR3 DNA is TGTGCCAGCAGCCCAACGTACCAAGAGACCCAGTACTTC.

This clonotype was observed a handful of times. Since a much larger clone is just one base distant, this may be a read error. This chain uses TRBV5-1 with TRBJ2-7, with D perhaps TRBD1 (6 bases). Per the germline V gene, CDR1 is SGHRS and CDR2 is YFSETQ. The CDR3 runs 15 residues. The CDR3 here is CVSSFSPGDSYEQYF. The CDR3 bases are TGCGTCAGCAGCTTTAGTCCAGGGGACTCCTACGAGCAGTACTTC.

The table lists this clonotype with many counts. The chain carries TRBV7-8 and TRBJ1-5, with D unresolved. CDR3 length: 15 amino acids. The ends were cut back, 0 bases at V and 1 base at J, with 7 bases in the middle. Germline V CDR1 and CDR2: SGHVS, FQNEAQ. The CDR3 DNA sequence: TGTGCCAGCAGCTTAGCGGGGAGGAGCAATCAGCCCCAGCATTTT. It yields the protein CASSLAGRSNQPQHF. Using reference TRBV7-8 and TRBJ1-5 for the parts outside the CDR3, the full variable domain is GAGVSQSPRYKVAKRGQDVALRCDPISGHVSLFWYQQALGQGPEFLTYFQNEAQLDKSGLPSDRFFAERPEGSVSTLKIQRTQQEDSAVYLCASSLAGRSNQPQHFGDGTRLSIL.

This clonotype appeared many times. The chain has TRBV29-1 and TRBJ1-2; the D is unclear. V shed 2 bases and J shed 4 bases, with 8 bases lying between them. The CDR3 consists of 12 residues. Per the germline V gene, CDR1 is SQVTM and CDR2 is ANQGSEA. In DNA, the CDR3 is TGCAGCGTTGAACCCCTCGGCTATGGCTACACCTTC. Its translation is CSVEPLGYGYTF. The full variable domain, in which reference TRBV29-1 and TRBJ1-2 provide the parts outside the CDR3, is SAVISQKPSRDICQRGTSLTIQCQVDSQVTMMFWYRQQPGQSLTLIATANQGSEATYESGFVIDKFPISRPNLTFSTLTVSNMSPEDSSIYLCSVEPLGYGYTFGSGTRLTVV.

The CDR3 spells CASSVDAGSVEETQYF. The CDR3 DNA reads as TGTGCCAGCAGCGTTGACGCAGGGTCAGTGGAGGAGACCCAGTACTTC. The chain joins TRBV9 to TRBJ2-5, with a possible D match to TRBD1 (5 bases). Germline V lookup: CDR1 SGDLS, CDR2 YYNGEE. This CDR3 spans 16 amino acids. V was pared by 2 bases and J by 5 bases, with 19 bases between.

This clonotype was counted a single time. This rearrangement joins TRBV12-3 or TRBV12-4 to TRBJ1-1; D remains ambiguous. The germline V and J ends were trimmed by 4 bases and 4 bases, with 10 bases remaining between them. CDR3 size: 13 residues. The CDR3 region is CASSYSRATEAFF. CDR3 in DNA: TGTGCCAGCAGTTATAGCCGGGCCACTGAAGCTTTCTTT.

This clonotype has a handful of counts. Just one base apart from a much larger clone, this may be a read error. The missing conserved phenylalanine or tryptophan at the end of this CDR3 makes a read error likely. The CDR3 here is CASSAQGLGNTIYL. The CDR3 nucleotides are TGTGCCAGCAGTGCACAGGGGTTAGGAAACACCATATATCTT. The rearrangement links TRBV27 to TRBJ1-3; 7 bases line up with TRBD1. V lost 5 bases, J lost 4 bases, and 5 bases stayed unmatched. The CDR3 covers 14 residues. Germline-derived CDR1 and CDR2 are MNHEY and SMNVEV (reference sequence).

This clonotype was observed a few times. The chain is built from TRBV9 and TRBJ1-1; D perhaps matches TRBD1 (6 bases). The CDR3 is 15 residues long. Trimming removed 3 bases from V and 1 base from J, with 13 bases in between. The V gene's germline CDR1 is SGDLS and CDR2 YYNGEE. The DNA of the CDR3 is TGTGCCAGCAGCGCGAATACAGGGAAGAACACTGAAGCTTTCTTT. As protein: CASSANTGKNTEAFF.

This clonotype was seen only a few times. This chain joins TRBV9 and TRBJ1-2; perhaps TRBD1 as D (5 bases). V was trimmed by 1 base and J by 3 bases, leaving 13 bases between them. Per the germline V gene, CDR1 is SGDLS and CDR2 is YYNGEE. This CDR3 comprises 15 residues. The CDR3 loop is CASSVQGGEDYGYTF. CDR3 DNA: TGTGCCAGCAGCGTACAAGGAGGGGAGGACTATGGCTACACCTTC.

This clonotype was seen repeatedly, ten times or more. The chain couples TRBV20-1 to TRBJ2-7, with 9 bases lining up with TRBD2. The V gene's germline CDR1 is DFQATT and CDR2 SNEGSKA (reference sequence). Trimming cost V 4 bases and J 2 bases; bases outside gene matches: 6. CDR3 length: 14 amino acids. CDR3 sequence reads: CSATHSSGTYEQYF. DNA for the CDR3: TGCAGTGCTACCCACTCTAGCGGGACCTACGAGCAGTACTTC.

This clonotype was observed at least ten times. The V gene is TRBV5-1, the J gene TRBJ1-2, with D uncertain. Germline lookup yields CDR1 SGHRS and CDR2 YFSETQ. The V end lost 5 bases, the J end lost 8 bases, and 22 bases lay between the germline ends. The CDR3 totals 15 residues. CDR3 residues: CASREQVGEGRGYTF. The CDR3 DNA follows: TGCGCCAGCAGGGAGCAGGTCGGGGAAGGTCGGGGCTACACCTTC.